Listed below are T cell receptor beta chains from one sample, sequenced in a study of cytomegalovirus exposure and HLA in healthy donors. TCRdb keeps only in-frame clones here, not all; method: immunoSEQ multiplex PCR. The table lists some 64,000 clones, around 89% of them singletons. The specimen was PBMCs. These receptors were obtained from a man aged 25-45 years in good health and CMV-seropositive. Each CDR3 is given with its conserved first and last residue. D genes are given only for firm matches. Size is omitted from some rows. Given values are once, few, many or a class for expanded clones.

J,size,D,V,CDR3,DNA
TRBJ2-3,few,NA,TRBV12-5,CASLVSTNSDTQYF,TGTGCTAGTTTAGTATCGACTAATTCAGATACGCAGTATTTT
TRBJ1-5,few,TRBD1,TRBV6-5,CASSGDRGLRQPQHF,TGTGCCAGCAGTGGGGACAGGGGGCTTAGACAGCCCCAGCATTTT
TRBJ1-5,NA,TRBD1,TRBV28,CASSDTGGAGQPQHF,TGTGCCAGCAGTGATACAGGGGGCGCGGGTCAGCCCCAGCATTTT
TRBJ1-1,NA,NA,TRBV10-3,CAISVHITGYVNTEAFF,TGTGCCATCAGTGTTCACATAACAGGGTATGTCAACACTGAAGCTTTCTTT
TRBJ1-2,NA,NA,TRBV28,CASSLNGYGYTF,TGTGCCAGCAGTTTGAACGGCTATGGCTACACCTTC
TRBJ1-2,NA,TRBD1,TRBV27,CASSLLGGLGYGYTF,TGTGCCAGCAGTTTATTAGGGGGCCTTGGGTATGGCTACACCTTC
TRBJ1-2,NA,NA,TRBV6-5,CASRELNYGYTF,TGTGCCAGCAGGGAGTTGAACTATGGCTACACCTTC
TRBJ2-7,NA,TRBD2,TRBV5-5,CASSPSPSGRLYEQYF,TGTGCCAGCAGCCCCTCTCCTAGCGGGAGGCTCTACGAGCAGTACTTC
TRBJ2-5,NA,TRBD1,TRBV11-2,CASSGGTGQLETQYF,TGTGCCAGCAGCGGCGGGACAGGGCAACTGGAGACCCAGTACTTC
TRBJ2-1,NA,TRBD2,TRBV11-3,CASSSSGNYNEQFF,TGTGCCAGCAGCTCCAGCGGGAATTACAATGAGCAGTTCTTC
TRBJ2-2,once,TRBD1,TRBV30,CAWFPDRGPGELFF,TGTGCCTGGTTCCCGGACAGGGGGCCCGGGGAGCTGTTTTTT
TRBJ2-7,once,NA,TRBV4-3,CASSQVARSYEQYF,TGCGCCAGCAGCCAAGTTGCTAGATCCTACGAGCAGTACTTC
TRBJ1-2,NA,TRBD1,TRBV11-3,CASSTRTGGLEDYGYTF,TGTGCCAGCAGCACGCGGACAGGGGGCCTCGAAGACTATGGCTACACCTTC
TRBJ2-7,few,NA,TRBV11-2,CASSMGTGTYEQYF,TGTGCCAGCAGCATGGGCACAGGGACCTACGAGCAGTACTTC
TRBJ2-3,NA,NA,TRBV7-3,CASSLQGGAADTQYF,TGTGCCAGCAGCTTGCAGGGGGGAGCCGCAGATACGCAGTATTTT
TRBJ1-1,NA,TRBD1,TRBV27,CASSGDRLNTEAFF,TGTGCCAGCAGCGGGGACAGATTGAACACTGAAGCTTTCTTT
TRBJ2-7,NA,TRBD2,TRBV14,CASSPGRGLLYEQYF,TGTGCCAGCAGCCCCGGGAGGGGGTTACTTTACGAGCAGTACTTC
TRBJ1-1,NA,NA,TRBV5-1,CASSPLDPGNTEAFF,TGCGCCAGCAGCCCCCTAGATCCGGGGAACACTGAAGCTTTCTTT
TRBJ1-4,NA,NA,TRBV27,CASSPRQVSNEKLFF,TGTGCCAGCAGCCCCCGACAGGTTTCTAATGAAAAACTGTTTTTT
TRBJ1-1,NA,NA,TRBV29-1,CSVEIQAQNTEAFF,TGCAGCGTTGAAATACAGGCCCAGAACACTGAAGCTTTCTTT
TRBJ2-7,NA,TRBD1,TRBV4-1,CASSQANRDSFYEQYF,TGCGCCAGCAGCCAAGCTAATAGGGACAGTTTCTACGAGCAGTACTTC
TRBJ2-3,NA,TRBD1,TRBV4-1,CASSRGTGPSTDTQYF,TGCGCCAGCAGCCGGGGGACAGGTCCTAGCACAGATACGCAGTATTTT
TRBJ2-7,NA,TRBD1,TRBV15,CATSRGGQVYEQYF,TGTGCCACCAGCAGAGGCGGACAGGTCTACGAGCAGTACTTC
TRBJ1-1,once,TRBD1,TRBV11-2,CASSPGTGVDTEAFF,TGTGCCAGCAGCCCAGGGACAGGGGTTGACACTGAAGCTTTCTTT
TRBJ2-7,NA,TRBD2,TRBV5-1,CASSRTSGGYYEQYF,TGCGCCAGCAGTCGGACTAGCGGGGGCTACTACGAGCAGTACTTC
TRBJ2-7,NA,NA,TRBV19,CASMGNRYEQYF,TGTGCCAGTATGGGAAACAGGTACGAGCAGTACTTC
TRBJ1-1,NA,NA,TRBV20-1,CSASPLLEAFF,TGCAGTGCTAGTCCCCTCCTTGAAGCTTTCTTT
TRBJ2-1,NA,TRBD2,TRBV19,CASNPLSSGRVDEQFF,TGTGCCAGTAATCCCCTTTCTAGCGGGAGGGTTGATGAGCAGTTCTTC
TRBJ2-1,NA,TRBD2,TRBV11-2,CASSLWEGGPGNEQFF,TGTGCCAGCAGCTTATGGGAGGGAGGGCCGGGGAATGAGCAGTTCTTC